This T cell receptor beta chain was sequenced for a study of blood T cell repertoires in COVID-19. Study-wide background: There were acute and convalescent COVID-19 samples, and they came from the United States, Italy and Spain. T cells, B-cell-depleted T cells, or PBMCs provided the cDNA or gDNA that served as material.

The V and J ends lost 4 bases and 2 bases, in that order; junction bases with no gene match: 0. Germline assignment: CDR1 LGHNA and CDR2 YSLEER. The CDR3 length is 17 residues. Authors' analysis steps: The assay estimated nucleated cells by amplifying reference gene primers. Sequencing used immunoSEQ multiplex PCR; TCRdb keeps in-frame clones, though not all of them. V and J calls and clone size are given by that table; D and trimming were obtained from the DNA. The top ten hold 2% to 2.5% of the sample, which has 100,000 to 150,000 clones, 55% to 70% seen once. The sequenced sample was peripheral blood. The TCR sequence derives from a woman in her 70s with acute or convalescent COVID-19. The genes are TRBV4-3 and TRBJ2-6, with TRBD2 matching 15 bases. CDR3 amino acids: CASSRTSGGAGANVLTF. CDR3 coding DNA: TGCGCCAGCAGCCGGACTAGCGGGGGGGCTGGGGCCAACGTCCTGACTTTC.